This T cell receptor (beta chain) was obtained from a study of blood T cell repertoires in COVID-19. The overall study: The United States, Italy and Spain supplied acute and convalescent COVID-19 samples. T cells, B-cell-depleted T cells, or PBMCs supplied cDNA or gDNA.

In the original processing: Reference gene primers were amplified, and this amplification served to estimate nucleated cell counts. Sequenced by immunoSEQ multiplex PCR; TCRdb stores in-frame clones only, minus some. V and J calls and clone size are copied from that table; D and trimming were computed from the DNA. The sample contains 110,000 to 150,000 clones, 84% of which appear only once. Sequencing was done on a sample of peripheral blood. The TCR sequence derives from a human donor in a cohort sampled during active COVID-19.

The CDR3 DNA reads as TGTGCCAGCAGCCAAGGGGCAGGGGAATACTATGGCTACACCTTC. This translates into CASSQGAGEYYGYTF. V gene TRBV3-1 (or the pseudogene TRBV3-2) combines with J gene TRBJ1-2, with D possibly matching TRBD1 (6 bases). Trimming removed 1 base at V and 3 bases at J, with 12 bases between. The CDR3 has 15 amino acids. From germline, CDR1 is LGHDT and CDR2 YNNKEL (reference sequence).